The clone carrying this TCR beta chain was seen once. Primers for the PCR totalled 60 Vbeta and 13 Jbeta. Using immunoSEQ multiplex PCR, the repertoire was profiled, and TCRdb retains in-frame clones only, with some absent. The table lists 95,000 to 150,000 clones, about 79% of them singletons. The record originates from a study of cytomegalovirus exposure and HLA in healthy donors. The CDR3 spans 15 residues. Trimming pared 3 bases from V and 10 bases from J, leaving 16 bases between. Germline values: CDR1 ENHRY, CDR2 SYGVKD. This receptor was identified in a woman aged 50 to 60 in good health and CMV-seronegative. Sequenced: PBMCs. The chain employs TRBV10-3 and TRBJ1-6, with D perhaps TRBD1 (6 bases). The CDR3 nucleotides read TGTGCCATCAGTGAAGGCTCAGGGGACGGATCACCCCTCCACTTT. It codes for CAISEGSGDGSPLHF.